This record covers a single T cell receptor beta chain. This clonotype was recorded at least ten times. Its antigen is currently not known. Base-call qualities are not available, and no considerably larger clone is one nucleotide away. This entry belongs to a study of tumor-infiltrating lymphocytes in primary liver carcinoma (TCRdb year 2017). Study-level background: Surgical resection was performed in China between 2015 and 2016 on about five patients with histopathologically diagnosed primary liver carcinoma. Of the five patients (three men and two women, aged 30 to 69 years), four had hepatocellular carcinoma and one had combined HCC and intrahepatic cholangiocarcinoma. The tumors of the five patients were staged as T1-T3 N0M0, with maximum diameters ranging from about 4.2 to 10 cm. Samples yielded roughly 3.5 to 8 million productive TCRbeta reads; read depth did not differ significantly between tissue types. TCRbeta repertoire sequencing, expression microarrays and whole-exome sequencing were combined in the study across five regions of each liver tumor, with adjacent normal tissue and blood also included. A total of roughly 35 specimens from 5 patients, comprising approximately 25 tumor regions, 5 adjacent noncancerous liver tissues and 5 peripheral blood samples, were covered by TCRbeta repertoire sequencing. High reproducibility was observed for the technical replicate repertoires, with mean shared-clone rates around 0.9 and correlation coefficients above 0.98.

From the cysteine through the phenylalanine, the CDR3 covers 13 amino acids. Solely the CDR3 DNA is kept, with 39 bases framed from the first base. The germline V gene gives CDR1 as MNHNS and CDR2 as SASEGT. Between the V and J ends, shortened by 2 bases and 9 bases respectively, the junction contains 11 bases. Starting from approximately 500 ng total RNA, TCRbeta-specific cDNA was produced by reverse transcription with a constant-region primer and ProtoScript II reverse transcriptase. Construction of the TCRbeta libraries relied on three nested rounds of multiplex PCR, following a slightly modified ARM-PCR procedure. The first two PCR rounds used multiplex TRBV1-TRBV30 forward primers with a Cbeta reverse primer, each for roughly 11 cycles. Sample barcodes and Illumina adapters were added in a final 25-cycle PCR with Deep VentR polymerase. Amplicons of 200-500 bp were gel-purified with a QIAquick gel extraction kit before sequencing. TCRbeta amplicons were sequenced on an Illumina HiSeq 2500 with 250-bp paired-end reads. In the original analysis: Reads were quality-trimmed with Trimmomatic v0.33, and paired reads were merged with FLASH v1.2.11 to recover full CDR3 sequences. MiGEC v1.2.1b assigned V, D and J germline segments to the rearranged TCRbeta sequences. Clonotype statistics and Shannon-Wiener diversity indices were calculated with VDJtools v1.0.0. To reduce sampling bias, subsequent analyses other than the diversity analysis used only the 250 most abundant clonotypes in each sample. The public reads were reanalyzed by TCRdb: fastp trimming at Q25, MiXCR alignment, in-frame beta chains only. Entries that share a CDR3 protein sequence are merged under the most common genes and DNA. These V and J calls derive from TCRdb rather than the authors' analysis. Present in this sample are fewer than 400,000 distinct CDR3 sequences, approximately 65% of which were seen just once. Approximately 9.4% of the sample is taken by the ten largest.

TRIzol reagent was used to extract blood RNA from unsorted whole blood, while the DNeasy Blood & Tissue kit provided the germline DNA. Chronic HBV infection was present in the patients, and the patients were treatment-naive at sampling. Before surgery, roughly 3.7 milliliters of peripheral blood were collected into K2EDTA tubes. Here is what the overall study found, with its caveats: Repertoire overlap was higher between tumor regions (mean roughly 35%) than tumor-adjacent (approximately 17%) or tumor-blood (approximately 15%) pairs, consistent with antigen-driven expansion. Since the samples were bulk and unsorted, there was no way to compare CD4+ and CD8+ T cell repertoires. With just a handful of patients in the study, the authors point out that the findings should be validated in a larger study. Only the TCR beta chain was sequenced, which likely underestimates true repertoire diversity because unpaired alpha chains were not captured. Compared with blood, tumors had a significantly larger share of the repertoire taken up by the top 250 clones (p = 0.039).

The TCR comes from a man between 40 and 49 years old with primary liver carcinoma and hepatitis B virus infection. The chain is made from TRBV6-1 and TRBJ1-5; matching of 5 bases hints at TRBD1 as the D gene. Sequenced material: peripheral blood. The CDR3 reads as follows: CASSETGPRPQHF. The base sequence is TGTGCCAGCAGTGAAACAGGTCCTCGGCCCCAGCATTTT.